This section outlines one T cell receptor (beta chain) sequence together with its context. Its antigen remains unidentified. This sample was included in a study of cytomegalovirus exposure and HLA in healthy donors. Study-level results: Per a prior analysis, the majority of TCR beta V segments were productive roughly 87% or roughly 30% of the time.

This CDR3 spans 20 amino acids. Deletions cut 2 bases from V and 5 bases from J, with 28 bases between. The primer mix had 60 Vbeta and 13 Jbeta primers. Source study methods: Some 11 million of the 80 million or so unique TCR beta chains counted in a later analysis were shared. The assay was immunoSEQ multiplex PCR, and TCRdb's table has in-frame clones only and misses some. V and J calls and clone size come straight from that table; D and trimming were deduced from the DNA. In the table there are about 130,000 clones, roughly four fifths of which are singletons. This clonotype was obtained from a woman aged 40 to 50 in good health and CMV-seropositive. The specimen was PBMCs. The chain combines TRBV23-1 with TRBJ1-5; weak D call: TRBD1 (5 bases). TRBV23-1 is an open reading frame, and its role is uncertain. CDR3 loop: CASSQNGVGREGEGDQPQHF. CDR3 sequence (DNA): TGCGCCAGCAGTCAAAATGGGGTTGGCAGGGAAGGGGAAGGGGATCAGCCCCAGCATTTT.